This T cell receptor beta chain was identified during a study of T cells after posttransplantation cyclophosphamide. General study results and limits: Blood and skin or GI T cell repertoires showed limited TRB overlap. Recipient CMV seropositivity and CMV reactivation strongly tracked TRB clonality. Later post-transplant blood repertoires were often dominated by donor CD8+ memory clones.

Busulfan-fludarabine conditioning, marrow transplant, and cyclophosphamide on days +3 and +4 were administered. The CDR3 runs to 17 residues. V gave up 0 bases and J gave up 8 bases; unmatched junction bases: 14. Germline CDR1 SGHVS, CDR2 FQNEAQ. Concerning this clone: The antigen remains undetermined.

Profiled with immunoSEQ multiplex PCR; TCRdb holds only in-frame clones, not every one. The repertoire holds over 3,500 clones, with less than 80% as singletons. The sample in question was PBMCs, obtained after allogeneic stem cell transplant with posttransplant cyclophosphamide. This chain uses TRBV7-8 with TRBJ1-2; TRBD1 agrees at 8 bases. The sequence was collected from a male patient aged 40 to 55 who received an allogeneic stem cell transplant from a related donor, was CMV-positive, and had acute and chronic GVHD. Some T cells may be the graft donor's. As DNA, the CDR3 is TGTGCCAGCAGCTTAGCTCACGCAGGGGGCGTCGGCGGGGGCTACACCTTC. It encodes CASSLAHAGGVGGGYTF.